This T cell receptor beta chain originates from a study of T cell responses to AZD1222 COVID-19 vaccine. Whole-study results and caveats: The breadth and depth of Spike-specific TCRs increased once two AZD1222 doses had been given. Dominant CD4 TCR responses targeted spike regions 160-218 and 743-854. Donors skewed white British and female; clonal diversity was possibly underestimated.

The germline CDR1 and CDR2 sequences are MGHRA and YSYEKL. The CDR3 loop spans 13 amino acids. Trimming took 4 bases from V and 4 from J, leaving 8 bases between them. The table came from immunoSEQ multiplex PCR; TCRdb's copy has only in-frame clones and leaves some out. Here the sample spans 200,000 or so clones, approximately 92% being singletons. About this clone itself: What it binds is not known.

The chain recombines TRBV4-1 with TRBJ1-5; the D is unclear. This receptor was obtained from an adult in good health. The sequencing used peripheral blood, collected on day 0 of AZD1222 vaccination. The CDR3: CASSPQANQPQHF. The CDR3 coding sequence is TGCGCCAGCAGCCCTCAGGCGAATCAGCCCCAGCATTTT.